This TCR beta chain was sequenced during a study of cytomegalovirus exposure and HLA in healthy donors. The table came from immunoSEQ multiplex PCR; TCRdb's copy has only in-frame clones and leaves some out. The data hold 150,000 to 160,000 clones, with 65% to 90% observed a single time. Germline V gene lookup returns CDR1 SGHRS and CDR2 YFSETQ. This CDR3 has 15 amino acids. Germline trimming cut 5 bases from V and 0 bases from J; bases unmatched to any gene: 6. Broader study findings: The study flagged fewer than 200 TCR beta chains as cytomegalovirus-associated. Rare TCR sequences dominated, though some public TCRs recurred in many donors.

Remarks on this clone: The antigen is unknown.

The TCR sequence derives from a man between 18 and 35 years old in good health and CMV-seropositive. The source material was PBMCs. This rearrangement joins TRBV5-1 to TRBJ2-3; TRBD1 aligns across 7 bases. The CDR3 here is CASRATGYSTDTQYF. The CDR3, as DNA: TGCGCCAGCAGGGCGACAGGGTATAGCACAGATACGCAGTATTTT.